What follows describes a single T cell receptor beta chain. The junction does not match germline at one end; this may be a read error. The record originates from a study of human T cells and chemical hapten exposure. Researchers extracted total RNA from unfractionated whole blood. CDR1 is SQVTM, CDR2 ANQGSEA, per germline. The CDR3 loop spans 14 amino acids. A single record per CDR3 protein comes from TCRdb applying MiXCR to the 5' RACE reads. The sample yields more than 60,000 distinct CDR3 sequences, more than 15% seen once. The chain is built from TRBV29-1 and TRBJ2-5; a weak D match, TRBD2 (6 bases). The sequence was collected from a female donor in good health. In DNA, the CDR3 is TGCAGCGTAACGGAGGGCAGGGCTCAAGGGACCCAGTACTTC. It is translated as CSVTEGRAQGTQYF.